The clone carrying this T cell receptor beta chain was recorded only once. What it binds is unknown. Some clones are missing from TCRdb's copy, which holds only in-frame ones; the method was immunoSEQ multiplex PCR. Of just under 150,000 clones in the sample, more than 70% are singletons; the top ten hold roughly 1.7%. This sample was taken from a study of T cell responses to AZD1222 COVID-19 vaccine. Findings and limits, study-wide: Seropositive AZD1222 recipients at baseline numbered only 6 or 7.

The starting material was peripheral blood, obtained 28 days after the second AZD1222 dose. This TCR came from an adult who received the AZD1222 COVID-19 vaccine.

The CDR3 DNA reads as TGTGCCAGCAGTGGCTCTCGGGACATAGGTTGGGATCAGCCCCAGCATTTT. Translation gives CASSGSRDIGWDQPQHF. This chain connects TRBV2 to TRBJ1-5; D is perhaps TRBD1 (6 bases). The CDR3 has 17 amino acids. CDR1 is SNHLY and CDR2 is FYNNEI in the germline V gene. V was pared by 4 bases and J by 5 bases, with 21 bases between. Complete variable domain (other parts from reference TRBV2 and TRBJ1-5): EPEVTQTPSHQVTQMGQEVILRCVPISNHLYFYWYRQILGQKVEFLVSFYNNEISEKSEIFDDQFSVERPDGSNFTLKIRSTKLEDSAMYFCASSGSRDIGWDQPQHFGDGTRLSIL.